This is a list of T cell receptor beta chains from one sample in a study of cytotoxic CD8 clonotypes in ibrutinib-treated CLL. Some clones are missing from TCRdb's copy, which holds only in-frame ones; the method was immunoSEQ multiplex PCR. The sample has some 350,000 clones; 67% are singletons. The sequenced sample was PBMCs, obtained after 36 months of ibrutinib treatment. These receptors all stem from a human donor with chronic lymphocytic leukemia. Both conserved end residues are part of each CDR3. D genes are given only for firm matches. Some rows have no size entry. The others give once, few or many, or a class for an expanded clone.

CDR3nt: TGTGCCACCATAGAGGGCAGGGGGCGGAACACTGAAGCTTTCTTT
CDR3aa: CATIEGRGRNTEAFF
v_gene: TRBV15
abundance: .
j_gene: TRBJ1-1
d_gene: TRBD1

CDR3nt: TGTGCCAGCAGCAAAGCTTCCGGGGTTTACTCGAATGAAAAACTGTTTTTT
CDR3aa: CASSKASGVYSNEKLFF
v_gene: TRBV21-1
abundance: .
j_gene: TRBJ1-4
d_gene: .

CDR3nt: TGTGCCAGCAGTTACGGGGCTTCGCAGTATTTT
CDR3aa: CASSYGASQYF
v_gene: TRBV6-5
abundance: .
j_gene: TRBJ2-3
d_gene: .

CDR3nt: TGCGCCAGCAAGTCTGGGGCGACCGGGGAGCTGTTTTTT
CDR3aa: CASKSGATGELFF
v_gene: TRBV5-1
abundance: .
j_gene: TRBJ2-2
d_gene: .

CDR3nt: TGTGCCAGCAGCCAAGCCGCGCCGGGGGGAACCGGGGAGCTGTTTTTT
CDR3aa: CASSQAAPGGTGELFF
v_gene: TRBV4-2
abundance: few
j_gene: TRBJ2-2
d_gene: TRBD2

CDR3nt: TGTGCCACCCCTAGCGGGGGCCACAATGAGCAGTTCTTC
CDR3aa: CATPSGGHNEQFF
v_gene: TRBV28
abundance: .
j_gene: TRBJ2-1
d_gene: TRBD2

CDR3nt: TGTGCCAGCAGCTTCAGCATGGGGGATGAGCAGTTCTTC
CDR3aa: CASSFSMGDEQFF
v_gene: TRBV7-9
abundance: .
j_gene: TRBJ2-1
d_gene: .

CDR3nt: TGTGCCAGCAGCGTATCCCCGGGGGGGGAGCTGTTTTTT
CDR3aa: CASSVSPGGELFF
v_gene: TRBV9
abundance: few
j_gene: TRBJ2-2
d_gene: .

CDR3nt: TGTGCCAGCAGTTACAGTGGGTGGGGAGAGACCCAGTACTTC
CDR3aa: CASSYSGWGETQYF
v_gene: TRBV6-5
abundance: .
j_gene: TRBJ2-5
d_gene: .

CDR3nt: TGTGCCAGCAGTTACCAGGGTGGGGAGCAGTTCTTC
CDR3aa: CASSYQGGEQFF
v_gene: TRBV6-5
abundance: .
j_gene: TRBJ2-1
d_gene: .

CDR3nt: TGTGCCAGCAGCAATGGGGGGGATTCACCCCTCCACTTT
CDR3aa: CASSNGGDSPLHF
v_gene: TRBV21-1
abundance: .
j_gene: TRBJ1-6
d_gene: .

CDR3nt: TGTGCCAGCAGTACTCGGACCGACAATGAGCAGTTCTTC
CDR3aa: CASSTRTDNEQFF
v_gene: TRBV6-5
abundance: .
j_gene: TRBJ2-1
d_gene: .

CDR3nt: TGCGCCAGCAGCTATCGACAGGGATACAATGAGCAGTTCTTC
CDR3aa: CASSYRQGYNEQFF
v_gene: TRBV4-1
abundance: .
j_gene: TRBJ2-1
d_gene: TRBD1

CDR3nt: TGTGCCATCGGAATTGGGCCGATCGATACGCAGTATTTT
CDR3aa: CAIGIGPIDTQYF
v_gene: TRBV10-3
abundance: .
j_gene: TRBJ2-3
d_gene: .

CDR3nt: TGTGCCAGCAGCGTATCCGGAAACACTGAAGCTTTCTTT
CDR3aa: CASSVSGNTEAFF
v_gene: TRBV9
abundance: .
j_gene: TRBJ1-1
d_gene: .

CDR3nt: TGTGCCAGCAGTTTATATGACAGGGATGAAGCTTTCTTT
CDR3aa: CASSLYDRDEAFF
v_gene: TRBV28
abundance: few
j_gene: TRBJ1-1
d_gene: TRBD1

CDR3nt: TGTGCCAGCAGCTTAGCAGGGGCAGATACGCAGTATTTT
CDR3aa: CASSLAGADTQYF
v_gene: TRBV7-7
abundance: .
j_gene: TRBJ2-3
d_gene: .

CDR3nt: TGTGCCAGCTCACCACCGTGGGGAGGCAATGAGCAGTTCTTC
CDR3aa: CASSPPWGGNEQFF
v_gene: TRBV18
abundance: .
j_gene: TRBJ2-1
d_gene: .

CDR3nt: TGTGCCAGCAGTTACACGGTGGGACAGACCTTAGGTTACACCTTC
CDR3aa: CASSYTVGQTLGYTF
v_gene: TRBV6-5
abundance: .
j_gene: TRBJ1-2
d_gene: TRBD1

CDR3nt: TGTGCCAGCAGTTACTTAGCGGGAGCTTGGAATGAGCAGTTCTTC
CDR3aa: CASSYLAGAWNEQFF
v_gene: TRBV27
abundance: .
j_gene: TRBJ2-1
d_gene: TRBD2

CDR3nt: TGTGCCAGCAGACCCGGGACCAACGCGGACATTCAGTACTTC
CDR3aa: CASRPGTNADIQYF
v_gene: TRBV5-4
abundance: .
j_gene: TRBJ2-4
d_gene: .

CDR3nt: TGTGCCAGCAGTGCCATGACCTCGGGACACAATGAGCAGTTCTTC
CDR3aa: CASSAMTSGHNEQFF
v_gene: TRBV9
abundance: .
j_gene: TRBJ2-1
d_gene: .

CDR3nt: TGTGCCAGCAGTGAAGCTGCAGGTCGGTTGTATTCACCCCTCCACTTT
CDR3aa: CASSEAAGRLYSPLHF
v_gene: TRBV6-1
abundance: few
j_gene: TRBJ1-6
d_gene: .